A single sample gave rise to the 27 T cell receptor beta chains below, sequenced in a study of beta chain features in type 1 diabetes. Expressed TCRB transcripts were sequenced after all isolated RNA was converted to cDNA. Assay used: immunoSEQ multiplex PCR; TCRdb lists only in-frame clones, some missing. The sample records 15,000 to 19,000 clones, 69% being singletons. General study points: Shorter TCRB CDR3s, moderately but significantly so, marked every one of the four CD4+ subsets in Type 1 diabetes patients.

These receptors lack a known antigen. The sequenced sample was Tregs from blood. These receptors originate from a man younger than 45 with type 1 diabetes.

The V gene is TRBV5-1, the J gene TRBJ1-5; 9 bases line up with TRBD1. The ends lost 4 bases at V and 7 bases at J; junction bases unmatched: 6. CDR3 length: 14 amino acids. Germline assignment: CDR1 SGHRS and CDR2 YFSETQ. The CDR3: CASSPDRGGQPQHF. The CDR3 bases are TGCGCCAGCAGCCCGGACAGGGGAGGACAGCCCCAGCATTTT. The full variable domain, with the rest looked up from reference TRBV5-1 and TRBJ1-5, is KAGVTQTPRYLIKTRGQQVTLSCSPISGHRSVSWYQQTPGQGLQFLFEYFSETQRNKGNFPGRFSGRQFSNSRSEMNVSTLELGDSALYLCASSPDRGGQPQHFGDGTRLSIL.

The CDR3 spells CASSSTGGDADTQYF. CDR3 in DNA: TGCGCCAGCAGCTCCACAGGGGGCGACGCAGATACGCAGTATTTT. The chain carries TRBV5-1 and TRBJ2-3, with 9 bases fitting TRBD1. This CDR3 comprises 15 residues. Germline lookup yields CDR1 SGHRS and CDR2 YFSETQ. The V gene end was trimmed by 3 bases and the J gene end by 4 bases; junction bases not matched to a gene: 6.

This sequence joins TRBV4-2 and TRBJ2-3, with TRBD1 matching over 7 bases. The ends lost 6 bases at V and 6 bases at J; junction bases unmatched: 6. CDR3 length: 13 residues. Germline V gene data show CDR1 as LGHNA and CDR2 as YNFKEQ. Here the CDR3 DNA reads TGTGCCAGCAGTCGGACCAGGGGGGATACGCAGTATTTT. Encoded protein: CASSRTRGDTQYF.

In its sample, this clone was seen once. Written as DNA, the CDR3 is TGCGCCAGCAGCCGGGGGGGATGGTCCTACAATGAGCAGTTCTTC. Its translation: CASSRGGWSYNEQFF. The chain joins TRBV5-1 to TRBJ2-1, with 8 positions matching TRBD2. This CDR3 contains 15 residues. V lost 4 bases to trimming and J lost 1 base; unmatched junction nucleotides: 4. Germline V gene sequence: CDR1 SGHRS, CDR2 YFSETQ. Full variable domain (outside the CDR3, taken from reference TRBV5-1 and TRBJ2-1): KAGVTQTPRYLIKTRGQQVTLSCSPISGHRSVSWYQQTPGQGLQFLFEYFSETQRNKGNFPGRFSGRQFSNSRSEMNVSTLELGDSALYLCASSRGGWSYNEQFFGPGTRLTVL.

The chain uses TRBV19 and TRBJ1-4; 7 nucleotides agree with TRBD1. The V gene's germline CDR1 is LNHDA and CDR2 SQIVND (reference sequence). V shed 4 bases, J shed 0 bases, and the junction held 2 bases outside the gene matches. The CDR3 is 15 amino acids. The CDR3 nucleotides are TGTGCCAGTAGTACGACAGGGTCAACTAATGAAAAACTGTTTTTT. Protein product: CASSTTGSTNEKLFF.

This chain's CDR3 is CASSVATVGAQETQYF. The CDR3, as DNA: TGTGCCAGCAGCGTAGCTACGGTGGGGGCGCAAGAGACCCAGTACTTC. V and J are TRBV9 and TRBJ2-5, with D perhaps matching TRBD1 (6 bases). CDR1 SGDLS and CDR2 YYNGEE come from the germline V gene. This CDR3 is built from 16 residues. Trimming removed 0 bases at V and 2 bases at J, with 14 bases between.

The chain combines TRBV19 with TRBJ2-1, with D perhaps matching TRBD2 (5 bases). The CDR3 length is 15 residues. Germline CDR1 is LNHDA and CDR2 is SQIVND (reference sequence). The germline V and J ends were trimmed by 1 base and 0 bases, with 7 bases remaining between them. This CDR3 is CASSIAGTSYNEQFF. Written as DNA, the CDR3 is TGTGCCAGTAGTATAGCGGGAACCTCCTACAATGAGCAGTTCTTC.

This clone turned up a few times. V usage is TRBV11-2 and J usage is TRBJ2-7, with D uncertain. Germline V gene data show CDR1 as SGHAT and CDR2 as FQNNGV. CDR3 length: 14 residues. V was clipped by 2 bases and J by 3 bases, with 11 bases between them. The CDR3 loop reads CASSLNQASYEQYF. CDR3 DNA sequence: TGTGCCAGCAGCTTAAACCAGGCCAGCTACGAGCAGTACTTC.

The chain is built from TRBV5-6 and TRBJ1-6; possible D gene TRBD1, 5 bases. The V gene's germline CDR1 is SGHDT and CDR2 YYEEEE. V was cut by 2 bases and J by 7 bases, with 16 bases left in between. The CDR3 runs 16 residues. The CDR3 loop reads CASSFVGGNRNSPLHF. CDR3 coding DNA: TGTGCCAGCAGCTTCGTCGGGGGGAATCGGAATTCACCCCTCCACTTT. The full variable domain, rest sourced from reference TRBV5-6 and TRBJ1-6, is DAGVTQSPTHLIKTRGQQVTLRCSPKSGHDTVSWYQQALGQGPQFIFQYYEEEERQRGNFPDRFSGHQFPNYSSELNVNALLLGDSALYLCASSFVGGNRNSPLHFGNGTRLTVT.

DNA for the CDR3: TGTGCCAGCAGTGATCGGACAGGGGTCGGCGATGAGCAGTTCTTC. Translating gives CASSDRTGVGDEQFF. The chain carries TRBV2 and TRBJ2-1, with 9 bases identical to TRBD1. V dropped 3 bases and J dropped 8; count of bases not matched to a gene: 8. Germline V gene lookup returns CDR1 SNHLY and CDR2 FYNNEI. The CDR3 is 15 amino acids.

V and J are TRBV19 and TRBJ2-2; 8 nucleotides match TRBD2. The CDR3 covers 14 residues. Trimming cost V 6 bases and J 1 base; bases outside gene matches: 1. Germline-derived CDR1 and CDR2 are LNHDA and SQIVND (reference sequence). The CDR3 loop reads CASRGLGNTGELFF. CDR3 nucleotides: TGTGCCAGTAGGGGACTAGGGAACACCGGGGAGCTGTTTTTT. The full variable domain, its missing parts supplied by reference TRBV19 and TRBJ2-2, is DGGITQSPKYLFRKEGQNVTLSCEQNLNHDAMYWYRQDPGQGLRLIYYSQIVNDFQKGDIAEGYSVSREKKESFPLTVTSAQKNPTAFYLCASRGLGNTGELFFGEGSRLTVL.

The J gene is TRBJ1-6, the V gene TRBV18; TRBD1 is a possible D gene (6 bases). This CDR3 is built from 14 residues. The V gene lost 6 bases and the J gene lost 5 bases, with 11 bases spanning the gap. Per germline, CDR1 KGHSH and CDR2 LQKENI. CDR3 sequence: CASSPNRDNSPLHF. In nucleotides, the CDR3 is TGTGCCAGCTCTCCAAACAGGGATAATTCACCCCTCCACTTT.

The J gene is TRBJ2-1, the V gene TRBV11-2; 10 positions match TRBD1. V was clipped by 4 bases and J by 8 bases; unmatched bases: 11. The germline V gene has CDR1 SGHAT and CDR2 FQNNGV. The CDR3 covers 16 residues. CDR3 sequence reads: CASSYGTGVVWDEQFF. The CDR3 DNA is TGTGCCAGCAGCTACGGGACAGGGGTTGTGTGGGATGAGCAGTTCTTC.

The table lists this clone with a few counts. The chain is built from TRBV4-2 and TRBJ2-7, with D perhaps TRBD2 (6 bases). The germline V gene has CDR1 LGHNA and CDR2 YNFKEQ. The CDR3 is 14 amino acids. Deletions cut 1 base from V and 1 base from J, with 8 bases between. The DNA of the CDR3 is TGTGCCAGCAGCCAAGCGGGAGAGTCCTACGAGCAGTACTTC. Its translation is CASSQAGESYEQYF.

This clone has a single count. This rearrangement joins TRBV6-5 to TRBJ2-1; the match to TRBD2 covers 11 bases. This CDR3 is 15 amino acids long. The germline V gene encodes CDR1 MNHEY and CDR2 SVGAGI. The V gene end was trimmed by 2 bases and the J gene end by 6 bases; junction bases not matched to a gene: 3. The chain's CDR3 is CASSYETSGTNEQFF. The DNA of the CDR3 is TGTGCCAGCAGTTACGAGACTAGCGGGACCAATGAGCAGTTCTTC.

The chain recombines TRBV15 with TRBJ2-1; 7 bases are shared with TRBD2. Looked up from germline, CDR1 is LNHNV and CDR2 is YYDKDF (reference sequence). V lost 3 bases to trimming and J lost 4 bases; unmatched junction nucleotides: 9. The length of the CDR3 is 16 residues. As DNA, the CDR3 is TGTGCCACCAGCAGGGGAGAGGGCGGGGGATACAATGAGCAGTTCTTC. Its translation: CATSRGEGGGYNEQFF.

This sequence joins TRBV5-1 and TRBJ2-6; 8 bases align to TRBD1. V gave up 5 bases and J gave up 0 bases; unmatched junction bases: 4. The CDR3 is 16 amino acids. CDR1 is SGHRS and CDR2 is YFSETQ in the germline V gene. DNA of the CDR3: TGCGCCAGCAGGGACAGGGCCCTCTCTGGGGCCAACGTCCTGACTTTC. Translation gives CASRDRALSGANVLTF.

The chain couples TRBV2 to TRBJ1-5; D unclear. V gave up 7 bases and J gave up 3 bases, with 13 bases separating them. Germline values: CDR1 SNHLY, CDR2 FYNNEI. This CDR3 is 14 amino acids long. The CDR3 nucleotides read TGTGCCAGCACTTACGAGGCCTACAATCAGCCCCAGCATTTT. This sequence encodes CASTYEAYNQPQHF.

This clone qualifies as medium-sized (0.01 to 0.1%). The chain is built from TRBV7-9 and TRBJ2-7, with D possibly TRBD2 on 6 matching bases. V gave up 3 bases and J gave up 7 bases, with 7 bases separating them. The CDR3 covers 11 residues. Germline CDR1 SEHNR, CDR2 FQNEAQ (reference sequence). CDR3 sequence (DNA): TGTGCCAGCAGCTTTAGCGGAGAGCAGTACTTC. Protein sequence: CASSFSGEQYF.

This clone has only one observation. The CDR3 sequence is CASSPGGGDGSNQPQHF. Written as DNA, the CDR3 is TGCGCCAGCAGCCCGGGGGGCGGGGACGGGAGCAATCAGCCCCAGCATTTT. V is TRBV5-1 and J is TRBJ1-5, with a tentative D call TRBD1 (6 bases). The CDR3 has 17 residues. The germline gives CDR1 SGHRS, CDR2 YFSETQ. Trimming removed 4 bases from V and 1 base from J, with 18 bases in between.

This chain connects TRBV5-6 to TRBJ1-2; 7 bases fit TRBD1. The CDR3 has 13 amino acids. Per germline, CDR1 SGHDT and CDR2 YYEEEE. V shed 5 bases and J 8 bases; nucleotides not matched to a gene: 9. CDR3 loop: CASSFRQGGGYTF. CDR3 sequence (DNA): TGTGCCAGCAGTTTCCGACAGGGAGGCGGCTACACCTTC.

The rearrangement links TRBV7-9 to TRBJ2-1; D is perhaps TRBD1 (6 bases). CDR1 SEHNR and CDR2 FQNEAQ come from the germline V gene (reference sequence). The CDR3 runs 13 residues. V was cut by 5 bases and J by 2 bases, with 7 bases left in between. The CDR3 here is CASSRDTYNEQFF. The CDR3 DNA sequence: TGTGCCAGCAGCAGGGACACCTACAATGAGCAGTTCTTC.

The rearrangement uses TRBV7-9 and TRBJ1-1; 11 bases map to TRBD1. Germline CDR1 reads SEHNR; CDR2 reads FQNEAQ (reference sequence). V shed 5 bases and J 3 bases; nucleotides not matched to a gene: 8. This CDR3 has 16 residues. The CDR3 sequence: CASSPDRGLLDTEAFF. CDR3 DNA: TGTGCCAGCAGCCCGGACAGGGGGCTTCTGGACACTGAAGCTTTCTTT. Filled out from reference TRBV7-9 and TRBJ1-1, the complete variable domain reads DTGVSQNPRHKITKRGQNVTFRCDPISEHNRLYWYRQTLGQGPEFLTYFQNEAQLEKSRLLSDRFSAERPKGSFSTLEIQRTEQGDSAMYLCASSPDRGLLDTEAFFGQGTRLTVV.

This sequence joins TRBV23-1 and TRBJ1-5; 11 bases agree with TRBD1. TRBV23-1 is identified as an open reading frame with a role that is uncertain. V lost 3 bases and J lost 11; bases outside the gene matches: 12. This CDR3 contains 16 residues. The CDR3: CASSHSGTGGSGAQHF. CDR3 bases: TGCGCCAGCAGTCATTCCGGGACAGGGGGGTCCGGGGCCCAGCATTTT.

V gene TRBV10-3 combines with J gene TRBJ2-1; TRBD2 matches 8 bases. Germline V lookup: CDR1 ENHRY, CDR2 SYGVKD. The CDR3 is 13 residues long. Trimming took 8 bases from V and 8 from J; bases not matched to a gene: 8. The CDR3 here is CAIRPGGPDEQFF. CDR3 in DNA: TGTGCCATCCGCCCGGGAGGGCCCGATGAGCAGTTCTTC.

This clone is classed as medium-sized. CDR3 protein: CASSESTGSNQETQYF. CDR3 bases: TGCGCCAGCAGTGAGTCGACGGGGAGTAACCAAGAGACCCAGTACTTC. The V and J genes are TRBV10-1 and TRBJ2-5, with a tentative D call TRBD2 (5 bases). Trimming took 0 bases from V and 0 from J, leaving 11 bases between them. This CDR3 comprises 16 residues. Germline V lookup: CDR1 WNHNN, CDR2 SYGVQD (reference sequence).

The V and J genes are TRBV6-1 and TRBJ2-5, with 13 nucleotides matching TRBD2. V lost 4 bases to trimming and J lost 5 bases; unmatched junction nucleotides: 1. CDR1 MNHNS and CDR2 SASEGT come from the germline V gene. The CDR3 has 14 residues. The chain's CDR3 is CASSGGLAGETQYF. The CDR3 region has the DNA TGTGCCAGCAGTGGGGGACTAGCGGGGGAGACCCAGTACTTC.